This T cell receptor beta chain was recovered during a study of CXCR4 blockade with PD-1 therapy in pancreatic cancer. Study-wide points: Tumors were clonally expanded, mean roughly 0.15 versus 0.05 in healthy blood. Without paired alpha-beta data, shared specificity of dominant clones is unconfirmed. Convergent selection by common tumor antigens was suggested by nucleotide rearrangement counts.

This clone was seen a single time. Antigen: not known. Germline lookup yields CDR1 MDHEN and CDR2 SYDVKM. There are 12 residues in the CDR3. The V gene lost 5 bases and the J gene lost 9 bases, with 13 bases spanning the gap. Clones were read by immunoSEQ multiplex PCR, and TCRdb kept only the in-frame ones, dropping some. This sample has roughly 18,000 clones, with 55% to 85% found just once. This receptor was identified in a human donor with pancreatic ductal adenocarcinoma. Material: tumor tissue. The chain combines TRBV28 with TRBJ1-1; D is undetermined. The CDR3: CASSPTLTQAFF. The CDR3 DNA sequence: TGTGCCAGCAGTCCGACCCTTACCCAAGCTTTCTTT.